Below, 16 T cell receptor beta chains from the same sample are listed, as sequenced in a study of glioma-infiltrating T cells. TCR alpha and beta CDR3 regions were amplified from RNA using iRepertoire nested multiplex PCR. Via MiXCR, TCRdb re-called the multiplex PCR reads, giving one row per CDR3 protein. This sample has about 210,000 distinct CDR3 sequences, with 32% found just once. Sequences were obtained from glioma tissue, nonneoplastic brain tissue, or PBMCs (not recorded which). The receptor set was obtained from a human donor with low-grade glioma or glioblastoma, undergoing nonglioma brain surgery, or in good health (not recorded which).

This clonotype appeared a few times. The junction and the germline gene differ at one end; a read error may be behind it. The chain recombines TRBV4-1 with TRBJ2-1; tentatively, D is TRBD2 (6 bases). The V gene's germline CDR1 is MGHRA and CDR2 YSYEKL. The CDR3 runs to 13 residues. This chain's CDR3 is CASSLLADNEQLF. The CDR3 DNA reads as TGCGCCAGCAGCCTTTTAGCGGACAATGAGCAGCTCTTC.

In this sample, this clonotype turned up many times. The J gene is TRBJ2-1, the V gene TRBV7-6, with 7 bases identical to TRBD1. Germline V gene data show CDR1 as SGHVS and CDR2 as FNYEAQ. V shed 5 bases, J shed 5 bases, and the junction held 6 bases outside the gene matches. This CDR3 has 14 residues. The CDR3 coding sequence is TGTGCCAGCAGCCTTCTGGGACAGAACAATGAGCAGTTCTTC. It codes for CASSLLGQNNEQFF.

The DNA of the CDR3 is TGTGCCAGAAGCCCGCCCACCGGGGAGCTGTTTTTT. Protein sequence: CARSPPTGELFF. The chain recombines TRBV7-2 with TRBJ2-2; D not certain. The CDR3 is 12 amino acids. V was shortened by 9 bases and J by 4 bases, with 9 bases between the two germline ends. Germline V gene lookup returns CDR1 SGHTA and CDR2 FQGNSA.

This clonotype was recorded at least ten times. The chain joins TRBV20-1 to TRBJ2-7; 7 nucleotides line up with TRBD2. The V gene's germline CDR1 is DFQATT and CDR2 SNEGSKA (reference sequence). With 5 bases clipped from V and 2 bases from J, the junction kept 3 bases outside the gene matches. This CDR3 has 12 amino acids. In nucleotides, the CDR3 is TGCAGTGCTGAGCTAGCGGCCTACGAGCAGTACTTC. Translating gives CSAELAAYEQYF.

Ten or more counts support this clonotype. V gene TRBV20-1 combines with J gene TRBJ1-6, with D perhaps TRBD1 (6 bases). Germline CDR1 is DFQATT and CDR2 is SNEGSKA (reference sequence). The CDR3 is made up of 14 amino acids. V was trimmed by 1 base and J by 10 bases, leaving 14 bases between them. The chain's CDR3 is CSARGGGARSPLHF. In nucleotides, the CDR3 is TGCAGTGCTAGAGGTGGGGGGGCTAGATCACCCCTCCACTTT.

The V and J genes are TRBV4-3 and TRBJ1-6, with D perhaps TRBD1 (5 bases). CDR3 length: 16 amino acids. V shed 0 bases and J shed 4 bases, with 10 bases lying between them. Germline CDR1 is LGHNA and CDR2 is YSLEER. CDR3 bases: TGCGCCAGCAGCCAAGATCTGGACACTTATAATTCACCCCTCCACTTT. This sequence encodes CASSQDLDTYNSPLHF.

This clonotype has ten or more counts. This sequence joins TRBV28 and TRBJ2-1; D is unresolved. CDR1 MDHEN and CDR2 SYDVKM come from the germline V gene. The CDR3 has 14 residues. With 2 bases removed from V and 4 bases from J, the gap between germline ends came to 9 bases. The CDR3 DNA reads TGTGCCAGCAGTTTACTCTTTAGATACAATGAGCAGTTCTTC. Its translation: CASSLLFRYNEQFF.

The V gene is TRBV25-1, the J gene TRBJ1-3; no reliable D call. Deletions cut 4 bases from V and 13 bases from J, with 17 bases between. Germline CDR1 MGHDK, CDR2 SYGVNS. This CDR3 spans 13 amino acids. CDR3 nucleotide sequence: TGTGCCAGCAGTGCACCGGTAGAGTACATTATATATTTT. It encodes CASSAPVEYIIYF.

This rearrangement joins TRBV4-2 to TRBJ2-2, with 7 nucleotides matching TRBD1. With V trimmed by 4 bases and J by 2 bases, 1 base remained unmatched. The CDR3 has 14 amino acids. Germline values: CDR1 LGHNA, CDR2 YNFKEQ. The CDR3 protein is CASSRDSNTGELFF. In DNA, the CDR3 is TGTGCCAGCAGCCGGGACAGCAACACCGGGGAGCTGTTTTTT.

Ten or more counts support this clonotype. The V call is TRBV27, the J call TRBJ1-6, with unresolved D. The CDR3 is 12 amino acids. The V and J ends lost 3 bases and 6 bases respectively, with 3 bases between them. CDR1 and CDR2 from the germline V gene are MNHEY and SMNVEV (reference sequence). The CDR3 reads CASSFSNSPLHF. The CDR3 DNA reads as TGTGCCAGCAGTTTCTCTAATTCACCCCTCCACTTT.

In regard to this clonotype: This clone may be a read error of a much larger clone one base away. This chain connects TRBV4-2 to TRBJ2-3; D call uncertain. The CDR3 extends over 16 amino acids. CDR1 is LGHNA and CDR2 is YNFKEQ in the germline V gene. The DNA of the CDR3 is TGTGCCAGCAGCCAAGATCCTCACTATGACACAGATGCGCAGTATTTT. Its translation: CASSQDPHYDTDAQYF.

The chain is built from TRBV19 and TRBJ1-1; D is unresolved. V was shortened by 9 bases and J by 0 bases, with 11 bases between the two germline ends. The germline V gene has CDR1 LNHDA and CDR2 SQIVND (reference sequence). The CDR3 contains 13 residues. CDR3 DNA: TGTGCCAGCGAGGGAGTGGTGAACACTGAAGCTTTCTTT. It is translated as CASEGVVNTEAFF.

This clonotype was detected a few times. V usage is TRBV7-2 and J usage is TRBJ2-7; D might be TRBD1 or TRBD2, each matching 6 bases. Trimming took 3 bases from V and 6 from J, leaving 18 bases between them. CDR1 and CDR2 from the germline V gene are SGHTA and FQGNSA. The CDR3 is 15 residues long. The CDR3 nucleotides read TGTGCCAGCAGCTTCAGGCAGGTTGGGGGGCGCGAGCAGTACTTC. It codes for CASSFRQVGGREQYF. Full variable domain (rest looked up from reference TRBV7-2 and TRBJ2-7): GAGVSQSPSNKVTEKGKDVELRCDPISGHTALYWYRQSLGQGLEFLIYFQGNSAPDKSGLPSDRFSAERTGGSVSTLTIQRTQQEDSAVYLCASSFRQVGGREQYFGPGTRLTVT.

This clonotype was counted at least ten times. The genes are TRBV6-1 and TRBJ1-2; tentatively, D is TRBD1 (6 bases). The length of the CDR3 is 15 residues. From germline, CDR1 is MNHNS and CDR2 SASEGT. V gave up 5 bases and J gave up 5 bases, with 18 bases separating them. In DNA, the CDR3 is TGTGCCAGCAGTTTGCGGGCCTCAGGGGAGTATGGCTACACCTTC. Encoded protein: CASSLRASGEYGYTF.

In regard to this clonotype: This may arise from a read error, as a much more abundant clone is one base away. This chain uses TRBV4-1 with TRBJ1-2; 9 bases line up with TRBD1. With 7 bases clipped from V and 4 bases from J, the junction kept 7 bases outside the gene matches. The CDR3 runs 14 residues. The germline gives CDR1 MGHRA, CDR2 YSYEKL. CDR3 loop: CASKETGGLYGYTF. CDR3 nucleotide sequence: TGCGCCAGCAAGGAGACAGGGGGGCTCTATGGCTACACCTTC.

This clonotype was seen at least ten times. The V gene is TRBV20-1, the J gene TRBJ2-3; 11 positions agree with TRBD2. With 5 bases clipped from V and 0 bases from J, the junction kept 7 bases outside the gene matches. Germline V CDR1 and CDR2: DFQATT, SNEGSKA (reference sequence). CDR3 length: 16 residues. The CDR3 region has the DNA TGCAGTGCTGACGGGACTAGCGGATATAGCACAGATACGCAGTATTTT. Its protein is CSADGTSGYSTDTQYF.